This T cell receptor beta chain was profiled in a study of blood T cell repertoires in COVID-19 (dated by TCRdb to 2019 to 2021). In the study overall: Collaborator samples came from the United States, Italy and Spain and covered acute and convalescent phases of COVID-19. The dataset comprised deeply sampled blood TCRbeta repertoires from subjects exposed to, actively infected with, or recovered from COVID-19. The material from the prospective study consisted of cDNA or gDNA derived from T cells, B-cell-depleted T cells, or PBMCs. Where HLA class I and class II types were available, the types were taken from metadata supplied by the sample provider, not from assay-based typing. The repertoires were released in a freely available public database meant as a resource for research on the immune response to SARS-CoV-2. Nearly every sample came with metadata listing a de-identified subject ID, COVID-19 status, age in years and sex. The samples were drawn from the first 160 participants of the ongoing ImmuneRACE study and from 1,254 subjects provided by 6 global collaborators. Study-level results and caveats: Clinical and demographic metadata were provided uncurated, with the amount varying by source and participant.

Including the terminal cysteine and phenylalanine, the CDR3 comprises 13 residues. Just the 39-base CDR3 DNA is kept, in frame starting at base 1. Trimming accounts for 0 bases at V and 6 bases at J, while the number of junction bases matched to no gene is 1. The germline V gene sets CDR1 to SNHLY and CDR2 to FYNNEI. TCRbeta CDR3 regions were amplified from genomic DNA using the immunoSEQ Assay, a bias-controlled multiplex PCR. On the authors' methods: Nucleated cell counts per sample were estimated from amplification of reference gene primers within the assay. To quantify the absolute abundance of each unique TCRbeta CDR3 rearrangement, sequence reads were collapsed and filtered. For each sample, productive Simpson clonality was calculated as the square root of Simpson's diversity index across productive rearrangements. TCRdb provides this immuneACCESS table in a form limited to in-frame rearrangements. Some clones are lacking; in checked studies, under half of them reflect an unresolved V gene, and why the rest are absent is not known. V, J and clone size are taken as reported in that table, and D and trimming were inferred from the DNA itself. The sample table shows about 280,000 clones, and roughly four fifths are seen once. The ten largest clones take up approximately 5% of the sample.

In the prospective study, participants were about 18 to 95 years old, resided in about two dozen geographic areas of the United States, and were enrolled through a virtual design. Cohort assignment in the prospective study relied on participant-reported clinical history from a screening survey and a study questionnaire. Exposed participants had been in contact, within 2 weeks of entering the study, with a person who had a PCR-confirmed or clinician-diagnosed case of COVID-19. Each participant in the prospective study had whole blood, serum and a nasopharyngeal or oropharyngeal swab collected by mobile phlebotomists. Participants in the prospective study had the option to provide additional blood draws and questionnaires over a roughly two-month period. Before DNA extraction, prospective study blood samples were shipped either frozen or at room temperature. About this clone: The specificity of this receptor is unknown. No qualities accompany the bases; no much larger clone lies one base away.

Sequencing was done on a sample of PBMCs or T cells enriched from blood (not recorded which). The TCR was taken from a man aged 40-49 years who had been exposed to COVID-19. This sequence uses TRBV2 and TRBJ1-1; 7 central bases correspond to TRBD1. For the CDR3, the sequence is CASSEADRAEAFF. The nucleotide sequence reads as follows: TGTGCCAGCAGTGAAGCAGACAGGGCTGAAGCTTTCTTT.